This TCR beta chain is drawn from a study of T cell responses to AZD1222 COVID-19 vaccine. Study observations and caveats: White British ancestry dominated among donors, who included more females, and clonal diversity was possibly underestimated. Reportedly, close to half of spike-specific TCRs are directed against unmutated variant regions.

With respect to this clone: Antigen unknown.

The germline V gene has CDR1 SGHTA and CDR2 FQGTGA. Trimming cost V 3 bases and J 6 bases, with 10 bases left between them. The CDR3 covers 13 residues. Clones were sequenced by immunoSEQ multiplex PCR, and TCRdb holds only the in-frame ones, with some missing. The table lists 100,000 to 130,000 clones, about 86% of them singletons. This chain joins TRBV7-3 and TRBJ2-3, with D perhaps matching TRBD1 (6 bases). The source was peripheral blood, collected on day 0 of AZD1222 vaccination. This TCR was sampled from an adult in good health. DNA of the CDR3: TGTGCCAGCAGCTTCTACAGGGATGATACGCAGTATTTT. Protein product: CASSFYRDDTQYF.